This T cell receptor beta chain stems from a study of human T cells and chemical hapten exposure. General study results and limits: Versus controls, significantly more large CDR3 similarity clusters arose from expanded TCRs.

TCRdb re-derived calls from the RACE reads in MiXCR, one entry per CDR3 protein. Of roughly 360,000 distinct CDR3 sequences listed, approximately 5.1% are singletons. Trimming took 7 bases from V and 1 from J, leaving 12 bases between them. The germline gives CDR1 MNHNS, CDR2 SASEGT. The CDR3 contains 14 residues. At least ten counts were recorded for this clonotype. The target antigen is unknown. Time point indicated: patch test 1, 2 weeks after DPC sensitization. Treatment noted: therapeutic diphenylcyclopropenone sensitization with weekly scalp DPC. The input for sequencing was whole blood, taken in connection with sensitization to the hapten diphenylcyclopropenone (DPC). The sequence was obtained from a woman between 50 and 59 years old with alopecia areata. Some clones in this sample may be carry-over from other donors' samples. The V call is TRBV6-1, the J call TRBJ2-3; a weak D match, TRBD1 (6 bases). As DNA, the CDR3 is TGTGCCAGCATGGGGGCCTCTCGCACAGATACGCAGTATTTT. Its protein product is CASMGASRTDTQYF.